This T cell receptor beta chain comes out of a study of blood T cells in healthy people across ages. A sample-barcoded 5' primer and a J-beta primer mix were used in a second PCR of about 7 to 12 cycles. TCRdb called the 5' RACE reads again in MiXCR, with one record for every CDR3 protein. The sample carries fewer than 600,000 distinct CDR3 sequences, 25% to 35% recorded once. Each donor gave roughly 10 milliliters of peripheral blood. Isolated PBMCs totaled at least 6 million in each sample. Total RNA, at least 6 micrograms per sample, came from PBMCs. V was trimmed by 4 bases and J by 4 bases, leaving 15 bases between them. Looked up from germline, CDR1 is MNHEY and CDR2 is SVGAGI. The CDR3 totals 15 residues. The same data also went into a second study, on T cells of mothers and their children. That paper states: Random nucleotides (2-4) and sample barcodes were added by the M1S primer used in the second PCR.

The TCR originated in a boy younger than 10 in good health. The chain links TRBV6-5 to TRBJ2-3; weak D call: TRBD2 (6 bases). The sequenced sample consisted of blood. The CDR3 DNA is TGTGCCAGCAGTTTAGAGGCTAGCGCCGCAGATACGCAGTATTTT. Translating it yields CASSLEASAADTQYF.